These T cell receptor beta chains were read from a single sample in a study of blood T cell repertoires in COVID-19. Method: immunoSEQ multiplex PCR; TCRdb's copy keeps in-frame clones and lacks some. The sample has under 250,000 clones, around 83% seen once. Sequenced: peripheral blood. The receptors here all came from a man aged 50-59 years with active or convalescent COVID-19. The CDR3 runs from the conserved cysteine through the conserved F or W. D genes are given only for firm matches. The size entry is marked missing in some rows and otherwise reads once, few, many or a size class.

size,D,J,V,CDR3,DNA
NA,NA,TRBJ1-2,TRBV6-2/TRBV6-3,CASSHRDHPINYGYTF,TGTGCCAGCAGTCACCGGGATCACCCTATTAACTATGGCTACACCTTC
NA,NA,TRBJ1-3,TRBV6-6,CASSPSGGASGNTIYF,TGTGCCAGCAGTCCATCGGGGGGGGCATCAGGAAACACCATATATTTT
NA,TRBD2,TRBJ2-5,TRBV10-3,CAISGSGTIQETQYF,TGTGCCATCAGTGGGAGTGGGACTATACAAGAGACCCAGTACTTC
NA,NA,TRBJ1-1,TRBV5-1,CASSSWYQGRSEAFF,TGCGCCAGCAGTTCTTGGTACCAGGGGCGATCTGAAGCTTTCTTT
few,NA,TRBJ2-1,TRBV28,CASSLPYNEQFF,TGTGCCAGCAGTTTACCTTACAATGAGCAGTTCTTC
NA,TRBD1,TRBJ2-1,TRBV29-1,CSGGTGFYNEQFF,TGCAGCGGAGGGACAGGGTTCTACAATGAGCAGTTCTTC
NA,TRBD2,TRBJ2-2,TRBV7-2,CASSLERLAGVMATGELFF,TGTGCCAGCAGCTTAGAGAGACTAGCGGGAGTTATGGCGACCGGGGAGCTGTTTTTT
NA,TRBD2,TRBJ2-5,TRBV5-6,CASSLSGLAFQETQYF,TGTGCCAGCAGCTTGTCGGGACTAGCGTTCCAAGAGACCCAGTACTTC
many,TRBD1,TRBJ1-6,TRBV4-3,CASSRPSPGQGRSPLHF,TGCGCCAGCAGCCGCCCCTCGCCGGGACAGGGGCGTTCACCCCTCCACTTT
NA,NA,TRBJ1-1,TRBV19,CASSIVHRMNTEAFF,TGTGCCAGTAGTATAGTCCACAGGATGAACACTGAAGCTTTCTTT
NA,NA,TRBJ2-6,TRBV6-5,CASRAAGGANVLTF,TGTGCCAGCAGGGCAGCCGGCGGAGCCAACGTCCTGACTTTC
NA,NA,TRBJ1-1,TRBV2,CASRNRVGTEAFF,TGTGCCAGCAGGAACAGGGTTGGAACTGAAGCTTTCTTT
NA,TRBD1,TRBJ2-5,TRBV5-1,CASSTGDRGETQYF,TGCGCCAGCAGCACAGGAGACAGGGGGGAGACCCAGTACTTC
NA,TRBD1,TRBJ1-1,TRBV10-3,CAISDPGQANTEAFF,TGTGCCATCAGTGACCCGGGACAGGCGAACACTGAAGCTTTCTTT
once,NA,TRBJ1-1,TRBV11-2,CASSLGRRTRDTEAFF,TGTGCCAGCAGCTTAGGTCGGCGGACAAGGGACACTGAAGCTTTCTTT
NA,TRBD1,TRBJ1-1,TRBV6-5,CASSRTGENTEAFF,TGTGCCAGCAGTCGGACAGGTGAAAACACTGAAGCTTTCTTT
NA,TRBD1,TRBJ2-7,TRBV29-1,CSASGTALYEQYF,TGCAGCGCCTCCGGGACAGCTCTTTATGAGCAGTACTTC
NA,NA,TRBJ1-3,TRBV10-3,CAIRLGDTIYF,TGTGCCATCCGTTTAGGGGACACCATATATTTT
NA,NA,TRBJ1-2,TRBV11-2,CASSPRREGNLANYGYTF,TGTGCCAGCAGCCCCCGAAGGGAGGGGAATCTGGCTAACTATGGCTACACCTTC
NA,TRBD2,TRBJ2-3,TRBV19,CASDNPRGGPEHTDTQYF,TGTGCCTCCGATAACCCCCGGGGGGGGCCTGAGCACACAGATACGCAGTATTTT
NA,TRBD1,TRBJ1-5,TRBV24-1,CATSARGQNQPQHF,TGTGCCACCAGTGCCAGGGGGCAGAATCAGCCCCAGCATTTT
NA,NA,TRBJ1-1,TRBV2,CASSLQWNTEAFF,TGTGCCAGCAGTCTGCAGTGGAACACTGAAGCTTTCTTT
NA,NA,TRBJ2-1,TRBV18,CASSPGPSYNEQFF,TGTGCCAGCTCACCGGGCCCTTCCTACAATGAGCAGTTCTTC
NA,NA,TRBJ2-5,TRBV28,CASSSDIQETQYF,TGTGCCAGCAGCTCGGACATCCAAGAGACCCAGTACTTC
NA,NA,TRBJ1-2,TRBV18,CASSPQMYGYTF,TGTGCCAGCTCACCTCAGATGTATGGCTACACCTTC
NA,TRBD2,TRBJ2-2,TRBV15,CATSRGLASNTGELFF,TGTGCCACCAGCAGGGGACTAGCGTCGAACACCGGGGAGCTGTTTTTT
NA,NA,TRBJ2-7,TRBV7-2,CASSLNTGRRNEQYF,TGTGCCAGCAGCTTAAATACAGGGAGAAGGAACGAGCAGTACTTC
NA,NA,TRBJ1-4,TRBV27,CASSLTGSFNEKLFF,TGTGCCAGCAGCCTAACAGGGAGTTTTAATGAAAAACTGTTTTTT
NA,TRBD1,TRBJ1-2,TRBV28,CASSLRDSWGYTF,TGTGCCAGCAGTTTACGGGACAGTTGGGGCTACACCTTC
NA,NA,TRBJ1-6,TRBV7-3,CASSLKGEGYSPLHF,TGTGCCAGCAGCTTAAAAGGAGAAGGCTATTCACCCCTCCACTTT
NA,NA,TRBJ2-1,TRBV7-2,CASKEYNEQFF,TGTGCCAGCAAGGAGTACAATGAGCAGTTCTTC
NA,NA,TRBJ2-5,TRBV6-2/TRBV6-3,CASSYPAGRETQYF,TGTGCCAGCAGTTACCCCGCCGGCAGGGAGACCCAGTACTTC
NA,TRBD2,TRBJ2-5,TRBV5-1,CASSLEASGEETQYF,TGCGCCAGCAGCTTGGAGGCTAGCGGAGAAGAGACCCAGTACTTC
NA,TRBD1,TRBJ2-1,TRBV2,CASSEATGRNEQFF,TGTGCCAGCAGTGAAGCGACAGGGAGAAATGAGCAGTTCTTC
once,NA,TRBJ2-2,TRBV21-1,CASSSGTGELFF,TGTGCCAGCAGCTCGGGGACCGGGGAGCTGTTTTTT
NA,TRBD1,TRBJ1-1,TRBV9,CASSVRQGTEAFF,TGTGCCAGCAGCGTAAGACAGGGCACTGAAGCTTTCTTT
NA,TRBD1,TRBJ1-6,TRBV11-2,CASRYGQGSYNSPLHF,TGTGCCAGCAGATACGGACAGGGCTCCTATAATTCACCCCTCCACTTT
NA,NA,TRBJ2-5,TRBV6-1,CASSEAPGGAQQETQYF,TGTGCCAGCAGTGAAGCCCCTGGGGGGGCTCAACAAGAGACCCAGTACTTC
NA,NA,TRBJ1-5,TRBV7-8,CASSLGQYSNQPQHF,TGTGCCAGCAGCTTAGGACAGTATAGCAATCAGCCCCAGCATTTT
NA,TRBD2,TRBJ2-1,TRBV28,CASSSPFGLAGEFSYNEQFF,TGTGCCAGCAGTTCCCCCTTTGGACTAGCGGGAGAATTCTCCTACAATGAGCAGTTCTTC
NA,NA,TRBJ2-4,TRBV28,CASSSPTPIAKNIQYF,TGTGCCAGCAGTTCACCTACTCCCATAGCCAAAAACATTCAGTACTTC
few,TRBD1,TRBJ1-2,TRBV4-3,CASSHDRTGLYGYTF,TGCGCCAGCAGCCATGATCGGACAGGGCTCTATGGCTACACCTTC
once,TRBD1,TRBJ1-2,TRBV4-3,CASSQADRGWGGYTF,TGCGCCAGCAGCCAGGCCGACAGGGGGTGGGGGGGCTACACCTTC
NA,TRBD1,TRBJ1-2,TRBV6-5,CASAGTGGPDGYTF,TGTGCCAGCGCCGGGACAGGGGGCCCGGATGGCTACACCTTC
NA,TRBD2,TRBJ2-5,TRBV7-8,CASSLRIAGEETQYF,TGTGCCAGCAGCTTAAGGATAGCGGGGGAAGAGACCCAGTACTTC